This TCR beta chain stems from a study of blood T cell repertoires in COVID-19. The protocol was immunoSEQ multiplex PCR, while the TCRdb copy is restricted to in-frame clones and leaves out a portion. Of about 240,000 clones in the sample, approximately 78% were seen once. Germline CDR1 is SSHAT and CDR2 is FNYEAQ (reference sequence). The CDR3 loop spans 15 amino acids. V lost 5 bases and J lost 5; bases outside the gene matches: 8. The sample was peripheral blood. V usage is TRBV7-7 and J usage is TRBJ2-5; 10 bases line up with TRBD1. The clonotype comes from a woman in her fifties or sixties with active or convalescent COVID-19. The CDR3 loop is CASSPGTGAAETQYF. The CDR3 region has the DNA TGTGCCAGCAGCCCAGGGACAGGGGCCGCGGAGACCCAGTACTTC.